This entry is about one TCR beta chain. The sample comes from a study of blood T cell repertoires in COVID-19. Study summary: There were acute and convalescent COVID-19 samples, and they came from the United States, Italy and Spain. PBMCs, B-cell-depleted T cells, or T cells provided the cDNA or gDNA that made up the material.

Germline V CDR1 and CDR2: LNHDA, SQIVND (reference sequence). This CDR3 is 15 amino acids long. V was shortened by 4 bases and J by 3 bases, with 16 bases between the two germline ends. Study processing details: Reference gene primers were amplified, and this amplification served to estimate nucleated cell counts. Generated by immunoSEQ multiplex PCR, the TCRdb table keeps only in-frame clones and is missing some. The V and J calls and clone size come from that table; D and trimming were worked out from the DNA. This table holds about 210,000 clones, about 91% found once. The chain joins TRBV19 to TRBJ2-7, with a weak D call TRBD1 (6 bases). The sequenced sample consisted of peripheral blood. This clonotype was obtained from a man in his thirties or forties with acute or convalescent COVID-19. The CDR3 coding sequence is TGTGCCAGTAGTAGGGGTACCCAGGGGTACTACGAGCAGTACTTC. This sequence encodes CASSRGTQGYYEQYF.